This TCR beta chain derives from a study of naive and memory T cell subsets. CDR3 length: 18 residues. Trimming left V 0 bases short and J 1 base short, with 18 bases between. Germline V gives CDR1 ENHRY, CDR2 SYGVKD. This clonotype was recorded many times. Its antigen is undetermined. Study-level points and caveats: Potentially, T cell activation and differentiation skew this RNA-based measurement.

An oligonucleotide containing a UMI was ligated to the 3' end of TCR cDNA. Adult healthy volunteers gave 2.5 ml peripheral blood for whole-blood RNA. Unsorted total RNA, roughly 1 to 1,100 ng, was DNase treated before reverse transcription. Amplification of ligated cDNA took four PCR rounds with SP2 and nested alpha and beta constant primers. For blood and skin samples, reverse transcription used TCR alpha and beta constant primers. TCRdb re-called the 5' RACE reads with MiXCR, one entry per CDR3 protein. This sample yields roughly 56,000 distinct CDR3 sequences, of which around 7.3% are seen a single time; around 10% belongs to the top ten.

The receptor was isolated from a male donor in good health. V is TRBV10-3 and J is TRBJ1-1; TRBD1 is a possible D gene (6 bases). CDR3 protein: CAISESPGGRPKNTEAFF. CDR3 nucleotides: TGTGCCATCAGTGAGTCGCCCGGGGGGCGGCCGAAGAACACTGAAGCTTTCTTT.